The sequence of this T cell receptor (beta chain) was determined in a study of human T cells and chemical hapten exposure. Across the whole study: Sensitization used 2% DPC on roughly 2 cm by roughly 2 cm upper inner arm skin. Diphenylcyclopropenone, dosed weekly to the scalp, was given to patients throughout the roughly 25-week study. Patch tests put 0.01% DPC on the upper back, read at 6 days.

Notes on this clonotype: Its target is not known.

General study points: Versus controls, significantly more large CDR3 similarity clusters arose from expanded TCRs.

Time point indicated: pre-sensitization, week 0. Treatment given: therapeutic diphenylcyclopropenone sensitization with weekly scalp DPC. TCRdb re-called the RACE reads through MiXCR, storing one row per CDR3 protein. The sample consists of fewer than 200,000 distinct CDR3 sequences, approximately 29% of them appearing once. The sequencing used whole blood, collected in connection with sensitization to the hapten diphenylcyclopropenone (DPC). The sequence was collected from a woman aged 25 to 45 with alopecia areata. Some clones in this sample may be carry-over from other donors' samples.

CDR3 DNA: TGCAGTGCCGTCCTTTACTCTACGGGAGGCCCGAGTCCCACAGATACGCAGTATTTT. It codes for CSAVLYSTGGPSPTDTQYF. The chain carries TRBV20-1 and TRBJ2-3; TRBD2 matches at 7 bases. Trimming took 6 bases from V and 2 from J; bases not matched to a gene: 23. Germline CDR1 DFQATT, CDR2 SNEGSKA (reference sequence). The CDR3 runs to 19 residues.